This record covers a single T cell receptor (beta chain). This specimen belongs to a study of blood T cell repertoires in COVID-19. As for the study in general: Spain, Italy and the United States supplied samples that represented acute and convalescent COVID-19.

Participants had their cohort set by participant-reported clinical history. Each exposed participant met a COVID-19 case in the 2 weeks preceding study entry. Using immunoSEQ multiplex PCR, the repertoire was profiled, and TCRdb retains in-frame clones only, with some absent. The sample gives 230,000 or so clones, about 85% of which show up once; about 7% is in the top ten. The CDR3 covers 12 residues. Trimming stripped 4 bases from V and 8 bases from J, with 6 bases between. This clonotype was sampled from a woman aged 50 to 65 who had been exposed to COVID-19. This rearrangement joins TRBV12-3 or TRBV12-4 to TRBJ1-6, with no clear D. Material: PBMCs or T cells enriched from blood (not recorded which). CDR3 protein: CASSSTDSPLHF. The CDR3 bases are TGTGCCAGCAGTTCTACTGATTCACCCCTCCACTTT.